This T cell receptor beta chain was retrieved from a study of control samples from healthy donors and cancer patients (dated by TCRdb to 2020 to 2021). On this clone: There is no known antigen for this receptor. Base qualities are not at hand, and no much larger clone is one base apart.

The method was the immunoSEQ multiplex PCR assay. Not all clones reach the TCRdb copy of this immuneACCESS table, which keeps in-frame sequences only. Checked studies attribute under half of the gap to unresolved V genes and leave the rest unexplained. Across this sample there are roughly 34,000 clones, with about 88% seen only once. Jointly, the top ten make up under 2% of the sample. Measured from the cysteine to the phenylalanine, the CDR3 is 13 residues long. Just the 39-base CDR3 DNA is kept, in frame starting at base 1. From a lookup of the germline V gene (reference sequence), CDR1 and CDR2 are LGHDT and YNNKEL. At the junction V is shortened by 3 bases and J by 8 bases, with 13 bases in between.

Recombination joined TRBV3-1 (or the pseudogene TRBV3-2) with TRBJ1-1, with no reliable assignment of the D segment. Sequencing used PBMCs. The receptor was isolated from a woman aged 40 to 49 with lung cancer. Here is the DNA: TGTGCCAGCAGCCAGGACCCCCGGACGGAAGCTTTCTTT. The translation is CASSQDPRTEAFF.